This TCR beta chain was documented in a study of neurological immune-mediated disorders. Study details: Disease course was recorded as relapsing-remitting for roughly 30 and secondary progressive for about 8.5% of the 34 multiple sclerosis patients. Findings and caveats of the study: None of the CDR3 amino acid sequences found in expanded clones was shared across subjects. This suggests that the TCR-beta repertoires were private in all groups.

TCRdb itself ran the 5' RACE reads through MiXCR, one entry per CDR3 protein. The sample shows 66,000 or so distinct CDR3 sequences, roughly 3.2% of them seen only once. Germline values: CDR1 SQVTM, CDR2 ANQGSEA. CDR3 size: 13 residues. The J segment lost 7 bases and the V segment lost 2 bases, leaving 3 bases of the junction unmatched. This clonotype occurred a few times. The antigen is unknown. The chain combines TRBV29-1 with TRBJ2-2; 8 nucleotides align to TRBD1. This sequence originates from a man in his forties with multiple sclerosis. Material: PBMCs. The CDR3 spells CSVETGGGGELFF. In DNA form, the CDR3 reads TGCAGCGTTGAAACAGGGGGAGGCGGGGAGCTGTTTTTT.